A selection of T cell receptor beta chains follows, all from one sample in a study of T cells in Graves' hyperthyroidism and ophthalmopathy. Using its own MiXCR run on the multiplex PCR reads, TCRdb lists one record per CDR3 protein. The table has about 210,000 distinct CDR3 sequences, roughly 15% seen once; the top ten hold approximately 50%. The specimen sequenced was blood. The source is a man aged 45-60 years with Graves' hyperthyroidism. The CDR3 runs from the conserved cysteine through the conserved F or W. The order of the fields is V gene, J gene, D gene, clone size, CDR3 protein, CDR3 DNA. A D gene is named only where the DNA matches it firmly. Rows give clone size only sometimes, using once, few, many, or a class for an expanded clone.

TRBV2	TRBJ2-5	NA	many	CASSERGAGSQYF	TGTGCCAGCAGTGAACGTGGGGCCGGGTCCCAGTACTTC
TRBV18	TRBJ1-2	NA	many	CASSPGQSYGYTF	TGTGCCAGCTCACCGGGACAATCCTATGGCTACACCTTC
TRBV29-1	TRBJ2-7	TRBD1	NA	CSVWTGGSYEQYF	TGCAGCGTGTGGACAGGGGGCTCCTACGAGCAGTACTTC
TRBV5-1	TRBJ1-2	TRBD1	NA	CASRRQGATDYGYTF	TGCGCCAGCAGAAGACAGGGGGCGACGGACTATGGCTACACCTTC
TRBV18	TRBJ1-1	NA	few	CASSPGRGRTEAFF	TGTGCCAGCTCACCAGGCAGGGGAAGGACTGAAGCTTTCTTT
TRBV6-5	TRBJ1-3	NA	few	CASSYSPGAAGGNTIYF	TGTGCCAGCAGTTACTCTCCCGGGGCAGCGGGAGGAAACACCATATATTTT
TRBV20-1	TRBJ2-1	TRBD2	many	CSASGGSSSYNEQFF	TGCAGTGCTAGTGGCGGGAGTAGCTCCTACAATGAGCAGTTCTTC
TRBV4-1	TRBJ1-4	NA	NA	CASSQEGGTNEKLFF	TGCGCCAGCAGCCAAGAAGGCGGCACTAATGAAAAACTGTTTTTT
TRBV6-1	TRBJ1-1	NA	many	CASTGLGRSAEAFF	TGTGCCAGCACCGGTCTGGGGCGAAGCGCTGAAGCTTTCTTT
TRBV28	TRBJ2-7	TRBD1	many	CASSTRQGGYEQYF	TGTGCCAGCAGCACCCGACAGGGGGGATACGAGCAGTACTTC
TRBV6-5	TRBJ2-1	TRBD2	NA	CASSYQLAGAPNEQFF	TGTGCCAGCAGTTATCAACTAGCGGGAGCCCCCAATGAGCAGTTCTTC
TRBV3-1	TRBJ2-1	TRBD2	many	CASSRPGGGNEQFF	TGTGCCAGCAGCCGACCGGGGGGGGGCAATGAGCAGTTCTTC
TRBV29-1	TRBJ1-1	NA	NA	CSVDDRGMNTEAFF	TGCAGCGTTGACGATCGGGGTATGAACACTGAAGCTTTCTTT
TRBV11-2	TRBJ2-5	TRBD2	few	CASSPGTSGYEEAQYF	TGTGCCAGCAGCCCCGGGACTAGCGGGTATGAAGAGGCCCAGTATTTC
TRBV6-2/TRBV6-3	TRBJ2-7	NA	few	CASSYGGVRYEQYF	TGTGCCAGCAGTTATGGAGGGGTACGATACGAGCAGTACTTC
TRBV6-1	TRBJ1-5	NA	many	CASTPGLTSNQPQHF	TGTGCCAGCACCCCGGGCCTCACAAGCAATCAGCCCCAGCATTTT
TRBV7-3	TRBJ1-1	NA	NA	CASSYRANTEAFF	TGTGCCAGCAGCTATCGTGCAAACACTGAAGCTTTCTTT